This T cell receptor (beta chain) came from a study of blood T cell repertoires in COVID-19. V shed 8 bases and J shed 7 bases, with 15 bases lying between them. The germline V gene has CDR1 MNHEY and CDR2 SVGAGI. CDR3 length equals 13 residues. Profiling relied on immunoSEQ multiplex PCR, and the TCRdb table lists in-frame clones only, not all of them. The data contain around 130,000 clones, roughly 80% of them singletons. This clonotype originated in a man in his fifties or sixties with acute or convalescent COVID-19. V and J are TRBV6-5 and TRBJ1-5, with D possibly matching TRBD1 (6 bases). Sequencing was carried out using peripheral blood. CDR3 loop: CASLPGVRQPQHF. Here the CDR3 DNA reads TGTGCCAGCCTACCAGGGGTCCGACAGCCCCAGCATTTT.